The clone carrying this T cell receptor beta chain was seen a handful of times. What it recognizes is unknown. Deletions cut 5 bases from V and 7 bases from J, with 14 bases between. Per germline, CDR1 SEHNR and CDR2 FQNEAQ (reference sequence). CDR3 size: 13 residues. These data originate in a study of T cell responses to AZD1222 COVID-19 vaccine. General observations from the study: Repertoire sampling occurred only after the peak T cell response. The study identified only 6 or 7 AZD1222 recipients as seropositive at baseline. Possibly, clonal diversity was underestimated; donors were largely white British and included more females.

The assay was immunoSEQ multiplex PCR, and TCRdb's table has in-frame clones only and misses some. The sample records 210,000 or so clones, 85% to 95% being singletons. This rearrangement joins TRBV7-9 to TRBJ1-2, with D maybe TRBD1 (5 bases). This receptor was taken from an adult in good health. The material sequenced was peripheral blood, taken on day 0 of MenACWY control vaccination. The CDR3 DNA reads TGTGCCAGCAGCCCCGACAGCTTCAGTGGCTACACCTTC. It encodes CASSPDSFSGYTF.